Included here is one T cell receptor (beta chain) sequence, with context. It has no known antigen specificity. It has no much larger one-base neighbor in the sample; base qualities were not kept. The data were taken from a study of blood T cell repertoires in COVID-19 (dated by TCRdb to about 2020). For the study in its entirety: Samples from collaborators originated in the United States, Italy and Spain and spanned both the acute and convalescent phases of COVID-19. The material from the prospective study consisted of cDNA or gDNA derived from T cells, B-cell-depleted T cells, or PBMCs. The dataset comprised deeply sampled blood TCRbeta repertoires from subjects exposed to, actively infected with, or recovered from COVID-19. The repertoires were released in a freely available public database intended as a resource for research on the immune response to SARS-CoV-2. The samples were drawn from the first 160 participants of the ongoing ImmuneRACE study and from more than 1,000 subjects provided by 6 global collaborators. A de-identified subject ID, COVID-19 status, age in years and sex were almost always included in the sample metadata. Where HLA class I and class II types were available, the types were taken from metadata supplied by the sample provider, not from assay-based typing. Summary of the overall study and its limitations: The quantity of clinical and demographic metadata differed by source and by participant and was supplied without curation.

Whole blood was collected in K2EDTA tubes by collaborating institutions according to the institutions' own protocols. For TCRbeta analysis, collaborator samples were shipped as frozen whole blood, as isolated PBMCs, or as DNA extracted from either sample type. TCRbeta CDR3 regions were amplified from genomic DNA by means of the immunoSEQ Assay, a bias-controlled multiplex PCR. From the authors' description of their analysis: The number of nucleated cells in each sample was estimated by amplification of reference gene primers within the assay. To quantify the absolute abundance of each unique TCRbeta CDR3 rearrangement, sequence reads were collapsed and filtered. For each sample, productive Simpson clonality was calculated by taking the square root of Simpson's diversity index across productive rearrangements. Held by TCRdb, this immuneACCESS table contains in-frame sequences only and omits some clones. Under half of the omission traces to an unresolved V gene where checked; the cause of the rest is unknown. That table gives V, J and clone size, and the DNA gave D and trimming. Present in this sample are under 150,000 clones, approximately 80% of which were seen just once. The ten largest clonotypes hold roughly 9% of the sample.

Here V drops 3 bases and J drops 7 bases, and the junction holds 5 bases not matched to any gene. Counted from cysteine to phenylalanine, this CDR3 has 14 amino acids. Solely the CDR3 DNA is kept, with 42 bases framed from the first base. Taken from the germline V gene, the CDR1 and CDR2 loops are SNHLY and FYNNEI. Sequencing was performed on peripheral blood. The chain was built from TRBV2 and TRBJ1-4; 7 central nucleotides agree with TRBD1. The source of this sequence is an elderly woman in a cohort sampled during active or convalescent COVID-19. In nucleotide form, the sequence is TGTGCCAGCAGTGACAGCAGGGGGACTGAAAAACTGTTTTTT. The resulting protein is CASSDSRGTEKLFF.